The following is a T cell receptor beta chain sequence with its context. The CDR3 totals 17 residues. Germline V gives CDR1 SGHDT, CDR2 YYEEEE. V lost 3 bases, J lost 1 base, and 8 bases stayed unmatched. The sample originates from a study of blood T cell repertoires in COVID-19. The overall study: The United States, Italy and Spain provided the acute and convalescent COVID-19 samples. T cells, B-cell-depleted T cells, or PBMCs provided the cDNA or gDNA that served as material.

In the authors' workflow: The authors estimated nucleated cell counts from reference gene primer amplification. Some clones are missing from TCRdb's copy, which holds only in-frame ones; the method was immunoSEQ multiplex PCR. The D gene and trimming were derived from the DNA, and the V and J assignments and clone size from that table. Here the sample spans fewer than 300,000 clones, over 65% being singletons. The clonotype originates from a woman at least 80 years old with acute or convalescent COVID-19. V usage is TRBV5-6 and J usage is TRBJ1-1, with 11 positions matching TRBD1. Sequenced input: peripheral blood. CDR3 amino acids: CASSWPGTGGRNTEAFF. Written as DNA, the CDR3 is TGTGCCAGCAGCTGGCCCGGGACAGGGGGGAGGAACACTGAAGCTTTCTTT.